Sequencing of this T cell receptor (beta chain) was carried out in a study of vaccination and CD4 T cells after COVID-19. As regards this clonotype: Antigen: not known.

With the Oncomine TCR Beta short-read assay, DNA from cultured CD4+ T cells was sequenced. TCRdb analysed the PCR reads with MiXCR anew, one entry per CDR3 protein. The table includes over 4,000 distinct CDR3 sequences, around 65% detected once. Treatment given: 10-day PBMC culture with coronavirus spike peptide pools or control peptides (ViraFEST assay). Germline V gene sequence: CDR1 MRHNA, CDR2 SNTAGT. The germline V and J ends were trimmed by 2 bases and 4 bases, with 15 bases remaining between them. The CDR3 loop spans 15 amino acids. Material: CD4+ T cells from blood, cultured in vitro. V is TRBV6-4 and J is TRBJ2-7, with D possibly matching TRBD2 (5 bases). The origin of this receptor is a human donor who had recovered from COVID-19. The CDR3 sequence: CASSDTDPRGYEQYF. The DNA of the CDR3 is TGTGCCAGCAGTGACACGGACCCCCGGGGTTACGAGCAGTACTTC.